Here is one TCR beta chain with its context. This sample stems from a study of blood T cell repertoires in COVID-19. Study information: Researchers got acute and convalescent COVID-19 samples from the United States, Italy and Spain. Nucleic acid was either cDNA or gDNA, and it came from T cells, B-cell-depleted T cells, or PBMCs.

Original data processing: Amplification of reference gene primers was used by the study to estimate nucleated cell counts. Generated by immunoSEQ multiplex PCR, the TCRdb table keeps only in-frame clones and is missing some. V and J calls plus clone size are reproduced from that table; the DNA served to infer D and trimming. The sample consists of some 180,000 clones, approximately 89% of them appearing once. Trimming stripped 5 bases from V and 4 bases from J, with 14 bases between. Germline CDR1 MGHDK, CDR2 SYGVNS. The length of the CDR3 is 14 residues. The rearrangement links TRBV25-1 to TRBJ1-1; tentative D call: TRBD1 (6 bases). Sequenced: peripheral blood. The clonotype originates from a woman aged 55-69 years with acute or convalescent COVID-19. Written as DNA, the CDR3 is TGTGCCAGCAGTAAACAGGGATGGAGCACTGAAGCTTTCTTT. This encodes CASSKQGWSTEAFF.